These 15 T cell receptor beta chains originate from one sample sequenced in a study of regulatory T cells in long-lasting Graves disease. CDR3 regions were amplified by Arm-PCR using iRepertoire HTBI primers to build TCR beta libraries. TCRdb used MiXCR to reprocess the multiplex PCR reads, holding one entry per CDR3 protein. The data hold fewer than 400,000 distinct CDR3 sequences, with roughly 20% observed a single time. Time point noted: persistent/refractory GD, antithyroid drugs over 5 years with positive TRAb. PBMC RNA served as the TCR library source. The starting material was peripheral blood mononuclear cells (PBMCs), obtained when the disease was refractory, from a patient treated with antithyroid drugs. The origin of the receptors is a female donor with Graves disease.

This clonotype was seen a few times. V usage is TRBV5-5 and J usage is TRBJ2-7; TRBD1 aligns across 9 bases. The CDR3 consists of 17 residues. V lost 4 bases to trimming and J lost 0 bases; unmatched junction nucleotides: 11. Germline CDR1 is SGHKS and CDR2 is YYEKEE (reference sequence). The CDR3 sequence: CASSHQLTGGPSYEQYF. For the CDR3, the DNA is TGTGCCAGCAGCCATCAACTGACAGGGGGGCCCTCCTACGAGCAGTACTTC. Drawing the rest from reference TRBV5-5 and TRBJ2-7, the complete variable domain is DAGVTQSPTHLIKTRGQQVTLRCSPISGHKSVSWYQQVLGQGPQFIFQYYEKEERGRGNFPDRFSARQFPNYSSELNVNALLLGDSALYLCASSHQLTGGPSYEQYFGPGTRLTVT.

This clonotype turned up a few times. The rearrangement uses TRBV4-2 and TRBJ1-5; TRBD1 agrees at 8 bases. V lost 0 bases and J lost 4; bases outside the gene matches: 11. Germline-derived CDR1 and CDR2 are LGHNA and YNFKEQ. The CDR3 totals 18 residues. CDR3 amino acids: CASSQDLQGATSNQPQHF. The CDR3 DNA sequence: TGTGCCAGCAGCCAAGATCTCCAGGGGGCAACGAGTAATCAGCCCCAGCATTTT.

The genes are TRBV10-3 and TRBJ1-3; the D is unclear. In germline, CDR1 is ENHRY, CDR2 SYGVKD. CDR3 length: 13 residues. V shed 3 bases and J shed 3 bases, with 6 bases lying between them. CDR3 amino acids: CAISDSGGNTIYF. Here the CDR3 DNA reads TGTGCCATCAGTGACAGCGGTGGAAACACCATATATTTT.

The J gene is TRBJ2-5, the V gene TRBV25-1; D may be TRBD2 (6 bases). V dropped 5 bases and J dropped 1 base, with 14 bases sitting between them. The germline V gene has CDR1 MGHDK and CDR2 SYGVNS. This CDR3 has 15 amino acids. As DNA, the CDR3 is TGTGCCAGCAGTCAAAGAGTGGGACTCCAAGAGACCCAGTACTTC. Residues: CASSQRVGLQETQYF. Full variable domain (remainder filled in from reference TRBV25-1 and TRBJ2-5): EADIYQTPRYLVIGTGKKITLECSQTMGHDKMYWYQQDPGMELHLIHYSYGVNSTEKGDLSSESTVSRIRTEHFPLTLESARPSHTSQYLCASSQRVGLQETQYFGPGTRLLVL.

There are many counts of this clonotype. The rearrangement links TRBV7-2 to TRBJ2-7; TRBD1 aligns across 10 bases. Germline V gene sequence: CDR1 SGHTA, CDR2 FQGNSA. The ends lost 2 bases at V and 1 base at J; junction bases unmatched: 5. There are 16 residues in the CDR3. CDR3 amino acids: CASSLIAGQGSYEQYF. DNA of the CDR3: TGTGCCAGCAGCTTAATAGCGGGACAGGGGTCCTACGAGCAGTACTTC. The whole variable domain, remainder taken from reference TRBV7-2 and TRBJ2-7, is GAGVSQSPSNKVTEKGKDVELRCDPISGHTALYWYRQSLGQGLEFLIYFQGNSAPDKSGLPSDRFSAERTGGSVSTLTIQRTQQEDSAVYLCASSLIAGQGSYEQYFGPGTRLTVT.

This chain joins TRBV3-1 and TRBJ2-7; D ambiguous. CDR1 is LGHDT and CDR2 is YNNKEL in the germline V gene (reference sequence). Deletions cut 4 bases from V and 1 base from J, with 20 bases between. The CDR3 runs to 17 residues. The CDR3 spells CASSRTLTQFESYEQYF. The CDR3, as DNA: TGTGCCAGCAGCCGTACACTTACACAGTTTGAGTCCTACGAGCAGTACTTC.

The V and J genes are TRBV7-2 and TRBJ1-2; D uncertain. CDR1 and CDR2 from the germline V gene are SGHTA and FQGNSA. V lost 2 bases to trimming and J lost 8 bases, with 12 bases between them. The CDR3 is 13 residues long. This CDR3 reads CASSLTAALGYTF. The CDR3 nucleotides read TGTGCCAGCAGCTTAACCGCAGCCCTGGGCTACACCTTC. The variable domain in full, completed from reference TRBV7-2 and TRBJ1-2, reads GAGVSQSPSNKVTEKGKDVELRCDPISGHTALYWYRQSLGQGLEFLIYFQGNSAPDKSGLPSDRFSAERTGGSVSTLTIQRTQQEDSAVYLCASSLTAALGYTFGSGTRLTVV.

V gene TRBV11-2 combines with J gene TRBJ2-1; D call uncertain. CDR3 length equals 12 residues. V lost 4 bases and J lost 9, with 10 bases in between. The germline V gene encodes CDR1 SGHAT and CDR2 FQNNGV. CDR3 coding DNA: TGTGCCAGCAGCTACGGAATTCTTGAGCAGTTCTTC. Encoded protein: CASSYGILEQFF.

This clonotype has a handful of counts. The gene calls are TRBV6-1 and TRBJ2-7, with 9 bases that match TRBD1. This CDR3 has 16 residues. J lost 8 bases, V lost 8 bases, and 19 bases had no gene match. The germline gives CDR1 MNHNS, CDR2 SASEGT. CDR3 sequence (DNA): TGTGCCAGCCTGCTTTCACCGGGACAGGGTTGGTTTAAGCAGTACTTC. Translated, it gives CASLLSPGQGWFKQYF.

This clonotype was picked up many times. The chain employs TRBV11-2 and TRBJ2-7; TRBD2 is a possible D gene (6 bases). Germline values: CDR1 SGHAT, CDR2 FQNNGV. This CDR3 contains 16 residues. Trimming pared 5 bases from V and 6 bases from J, leaving 23 bases between. The CDR3 nucleotides are TGTGCCAGCAGCAAGGGACTCGGGACGGCTCGGGGCGAGCAGTACTTC. It specifies CASSKGLGTARGEQYF.

The CDR3 is CASSRGLAGKETQYF. In DNA form, the CDR3 reads TGTGCCAGCAGCAGGGGACTAGCGGGAAAGGAGACCCAGTACTTC. This chain uses TRBV7-9 with TRBJ2-5, with TRBD2 matching over 13 bases. Germline lookup yields CDR1 SEHNR and CDR2 FQNEAQ (reference sequence). The CDR3 is 15 amino acids. V gave up 5 bases and J gave up 5 bases; unmatched junction bases: 5.

This chain joins TRBV6-1 and TRBJ2-6; 7 nucleotides align to TRBD2. CDR3 length: 15 residues. J was trimmed by 2 bases and V by 4 bases; bases with no gene match: 2. The V gene's germline CDR1 is MNHNS and CDR2 SASEGT. CDR3 bases: TGTGCCAGCAGTGCCGCGGGGGCTGGGGCCAACGTCCTGACTTTC. This sequence encodes CASSAAGAGANVLTF.

In its sample, this clonotype was seen many times. V gene TRBV7-3 combines with J gene TRBJ2-2; 7 positions match TRBD1. V shed 5 bases and J 6 bases; nucleotides not matched to a gene: 9. CDR1 SGHTA and CDR2 FQGTGA come from the germline V gene. The CDR3 runs 15 residues. This CDR3 is CASSPTHDRAGELFF. CDR3 bases: TGTGCCAGCAGCCCCACCCACGACAGGGCCGGGGAGCTGTTTTTT.

This clonotype was recorded a few times. This rearrangement joins TRBV5-1 to TRBJ2-2, with 7 bases matching TRBD2. This CDR3 is 15 amino acids long. CDR1 is SGHRS and CDR2 is YFSETQ in the germline V gene. With V trimmed by 2 bases and J by 4 bases, 5 bases remained unmatched. The CDR3 DNA follows: TGCGCCAGCAGCTTCGCCCCTAGCGGCACCGGGGAGCTGTTTTTT. Amino acids: CASSFAPSGTGELFF.

This clonotype was observed at least ten times. The V gene is TRBV28, the J gene TRBJ1-1; maybe TRBD1 (6 bases). There are 17 residues in the CDR3. Trimming removed 5 bases at V and 1 base at J, with 20 bases between. Germline CDR1 is MDHEN and CDR2 is SYDVKM. The CDR3 protein is CASSPVGQIPSNTEAFF. The CDR3 nucleotides are TGTGCCAGCAGTCCGGTCGGACAGATCCCATCGAACACTGAAGCTTTCTTT.